The clone carrying this T cell receptor beta chain is categorized as medium-sized. These data are taken from a study of PD-1 and CTLA-4 blockade in melanoma. This CDR3 contains 16 residues. Germline assignment: CDR1 SEHNR and CDR2 FQNEAQ (reference sequence). Trimming pared 6 bases from V and 0 bases from J, leaving 14 bases between. TCRdb keeps only in-frame clones here, not all; method: immunoSEQ multiplex PCR. The table lists some 11,000 clones, roughly 82% of them singletons. This sample comprised CD8+ T cells from peripheral blood, obtained from a patient given anti-PD-1 treatment. This chain links TRBV7-9 with TRBJ2-2, with no clear D. The TCR was taken from a human donor with melanoma. CDR3 loop: CASSNSDGPNTGELFF. The CDR3 DNA reads TGTGCCAGCAGTAACTCGGACGGTCCGAACACCGGGGAGCTGTTTTTT. Full variable domain (rest looked up from reference TRBV7-9 and TRBJ2-2): DTGVSQNPRHKITKRGQNVTFRCDPISEHNRLYWYRQTLGQGPEFLTYFQNEAQLEKSRLLSDRFSAERPKGSFSTLEIQRTEQGDSAMYLCASSNSDGPNTGELFFGEGSRLTVL.